This T cell receptor (beta chain) appears in the sequencing data of a study of shared clonotypes between healthy human individuals. For the study at large: Samples came from a couple of female and three male donors aged 18 to 49.

At deep level, the assay was performed. What was sequenced on ten immunoSEQ deep assay plates was unsorted PBMC DNA. The table came from immunoSEQ multiplex PCR; TCRdb's copy has only in-frame clones and leaves some out. The sample shows about 460,000 clones, roughly three quarters of them seen only once. The CDR3 runs 13 residues. V shed 2 bases and J shed 2 bases, with 7 bases lying between them. CDR1 is SGHRS, CDR2 YFSETQ, per germline. The chain joins TRBV5-1 to TRBJ1-2; no definite D call. The sequence derives from a woman between 40 and 55 years old in good health. Some clones in this sample may be carry-over from other donors' samples. Source material: PBMCs. The CDR3 sequence is CASSFGENYGYTF. CDR3 nucleotide sequence: TGCGCCAGCAGCTTTGGAGAAAACTATGGCTACACCTTC.